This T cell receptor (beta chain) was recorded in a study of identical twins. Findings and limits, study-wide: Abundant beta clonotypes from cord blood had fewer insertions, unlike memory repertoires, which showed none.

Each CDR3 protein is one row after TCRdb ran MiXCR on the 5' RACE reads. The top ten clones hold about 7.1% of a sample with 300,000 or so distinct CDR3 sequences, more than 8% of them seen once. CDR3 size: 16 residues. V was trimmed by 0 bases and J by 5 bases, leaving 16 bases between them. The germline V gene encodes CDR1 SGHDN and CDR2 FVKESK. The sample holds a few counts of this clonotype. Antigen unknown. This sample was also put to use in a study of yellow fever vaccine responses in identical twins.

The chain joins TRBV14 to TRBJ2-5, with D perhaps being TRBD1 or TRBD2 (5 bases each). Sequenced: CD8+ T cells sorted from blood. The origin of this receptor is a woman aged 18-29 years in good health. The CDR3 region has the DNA TGTGCCAGCAGCCAAGATCTGAGAGGGGCCGGGGAGACCCAGTACTTC. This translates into CASSQDLRGAGETQYF.